The 27 T cell receptor beta chains presented below share a single source sample, sequenced in a study of blood T cell repertoires in COVID-19. Libraries were prepared by immunoSEQ multiplex PCR; TCRdb keeps only in-frame clonotypes and omits some of them. There are 360,000 or so clones in the sample; roughly 87% occur only once, and 3% to 4.5% lies in the top ten. The material sequenced was peripheral blood. The origin of the receptors is a woman aged 60 to 75 with COVID-19, enrolled during active disease.

The chain has TRBV6-5 and TRBJ2-3; possible D gene TRBD2, 6 bases. The germline V and J ends were trimmed by 6 bases and 5 bases, with 15 bases remaining between them. Germline loops: CDR1 MNHEY, CDR2 SVGAGI. There are 14 residues in the CDR3. The chain's CDR3 is CASSPGFGGDTQYF. The CDR3 nucleotides are TGTGCCAGCAGCCCCGGGTTCGGGGGAGATACGCAGTATTTT.

This clone was detected only once. The chain recombines TRBV13 with TRBJ1-1, with D possibly TRBD1 on 5 matching bases. The CDR3 is 14 residues long. Deletions cut 4 bases from V and 7 bases from J, with 16 bases between. From germline, CDR1 is PRHDT and CDR2 FYEKMQ (reference sequence). The chain's CDR3 is CASSSDQGSIEAFF. CDR3 bases: TGTGCCAGCAGCTCTGATCAGGGAAGTATTGAAGCTTTCTTT.

The genes are TRBV7-9 and TRBJ2-5; perhaps TRBD1 as D (5 bases). From germline, CDR1 is SEHNR and CDR2 FQNEAQ (reference sequence). This CDR3 has 14 residues. The ends were cut back, 5 bases at V and 1 base at J, with 11 bases in the middle. Written as DNA, the CDR3 is TGTGCCAGCAGCCTCGACAGACCCCAAGAGACCCAGTACTTC. Translated, it gives CASSLDRPQETQYF.

The V and J genes are TRBV9 and TRBJ2-7, with TRBD2 identical over 8 bases. The CDR3 loop spans 16 amino acids. V dropped 1 base and J dropped 4; count of bases not matched to a gene: 10. Germline CDR1 and CDR2: SGDLS and YYNGEE. DNA for the CDR3: TGTGCCAGCAGCGTAAACCCGGGGGGGCGATCTTACGAGCAGTACTTC. It encodes CASSVNPGGRSYEQYF.

The chain carries TRBV19 and TRBJ2-5; D is unclear. The germline gives CDR1 LNHDA, CDR2 SQIVND (reference sequence). CDR3 length equals 16 residues. V lost 3 bases and J 5 bases, leaving 19 bases between the germline ends. The CDR3 loop is CASSIRSLEGWETQYF. The CDR3 DNA reads as TGTGCCAGTAGTATTCGGTCCCTAGAAGGTTGGGAGACCCAGTACTTC. Full variable domain (remainder filled in from reference TRBV19 and TRBJ2-5): DGGITQSPKYLFRKEGQNVTLSCEQNLNHDAMYWYRQDPGQGLRLIYYSQIVNDFQKGDIAEGYSVSREKKESFPLTVTSAQKNPTAFYLCASSIRSLEGWETQYFGPGTRLLVL.

DNA for the CDR3: TGTGCCAGCAGAGGACTGGCTAAGGCCGGGGAGCTGTTTTTT. It encodes CASRGLAKAGELFF. The rearrangement joins TRBV6-5 to TRBJ2-2; D may be TRBD2 (5 bases). The CDR3 sequence is 14 residues long. Germline V gives CDR1 MNHEY, CDR2 SVGAGI. Between the trimmed V and J ends, which lost 6 bases and 6 bases, there was a span of 14 bases.

The V and J genes are TRBV3-1 (or the pseudogene TRBV3-2) and TRBJ2-1; 7 nucleotides agree with TRBD2. The V segment lost 0 bases and the J segment 7 bases; nucleotides outside the gene matches: 12. The V gene's germline CDR1 is LGHDT and CDR2 YNNKEL (reference sequence). The CDR3 spans 17 residues. CDR3 region: CASSQERKTSMMNEQFF. CDR3 DNA sequence: TGTGCCAGCAGCCAAGAAAGGAAGACTAGCATGATGAATGAGCAGTTCTTC.

This clone turned up a few times. The chain links TRBV3-1 (or the pseudogene TRBV3-2) to TRBJ1-1; D is uncertain. V was shortened by 2 bases and J by 5 bases, with 12 bases between the two germline ends. This CDR3 contains 14 residues. The germline CDR1 and CDR2 sequences are LGHDT and YNNKEL (reference sequence). This CDR3 reads CASSQSTPGTEAFF. Here the CDR3 DNA reads TGTGCCAGCAGCCAATCCACACCGGGAACTGAAGCTTTCTTT.

Only one count was recorded for this clone. The chain joins TRBV21-1 to TRBJ1-1; the D call TRBD1 from the table was never checked on the DNA. TRBV21-1 is a pseudogene segment. The length of the CDR3 is 14 residues. The CDR3 DNA reads TGTGCCAGCAGTGAGGGGGCGCCGGACACTGAAGCTTTCTTT. This translates into CASSEGAPDTEAFF.

The chain carries TRBV5-1 and TRBJ2-5; the D gene is possibly TRBD2 (5 bases). V lost 0 bases and J lost 5, with 11 bases in between. CDR1 SGHRS and CDR2 YFSETQ come from the germline V gene. This CDR3 comprises 14 residues. The CDR3, as DNA: TGCGCCAGCAGCTTGGCCCCCGGCGGGGAGACCCAGTACTTC. Translated: CASSLAPGGETQYF.

The rearrangement links TRBV29-1 to TRBJ1-2; 8 bases agree with TRBD1. Germline V gives CDR1 SQVTM, CDR2 ANQGSEA. There are 15 residues in the CDR3. After removal of 6 bases from V and 7 bases from J, the junction contained 16 bases not matched to a gene. The chain's CDR3 is CSVSTGVSSAAGYTF. CDR3 DNA: TGCAGCGTATCGACAGGGGTTTCTTCTGCGGCTGGCTACACCTTC.

The rearrangement links TRBV2 to TRBJ1-2; D not certain. Per germline, CDR1 SNHLY and CDR2 FYNNEI. This CDR3 region has 12 residues. The V end lost 4 bases, the J end lost 0 bases, and 3 bases lay between the germline ends. The CDR3 spells CASSVTNYGYTF. The CDR3 DNA follows: TGTGCCAGCAGTGTTACTAACTATGGCTACACCTTC.

The rearrangement links TRBV3-1 (or the pseudogene TRBV3-2) to TRBJ1-1; tentative D call: TRBD1 (6 bases). The CDR3 consists of 17 residues. Germline V gives CDR1 LGHDT, CDR2 YNNKEL (reference sequence). Trimming left V 4 bases short and J 0 bases short, with 18 bases between. The CDR3: CASSPLRAGGLNTEAFF. The CDR3 coding sequence is TGTGCCAGCAGCCCCCTCCGCGCGGGGGGCTTGAACACTGAAGCTTTCTTT.

The chain carries TRBV28 and TRBJ1-5; tentatively, D is TRBD1 (6 bases). The V gene's germline CDR1 is MDHEN and CDR2 SYDVKM. The CDR3 is made up of 14 amino acids. Trimming stripped 4 bases from V and 3 bases from J, with 10 bases between. The CDR3 loop reads CASSSRQVNQPQHF. Here the CDR3 DNA reads TGTGCCAGCAGTTCCCGACAGGTCAATCAGCCCCAGCATTTT.

This clone was counted only a few times. The chain has TRBV15 and TRBJ1-1; maybe TRBD1 (6 bases). CDR1 and CDR2 (germline): LNHNV, YYDKDF (reference sequence). This CDR3 is built from 15 residues. Trimming took off 5 bases at V and 6 bases at J, with 19 bases between the two ends. CDR3: CATSAIVQGIPEAFF. CDR3 sequence (DNA): TGTGCCACCAGCGCGATTGTACAGGGAATTCCTGAAGCTTTCTTT.

The genes are TRBV5-1 and TRBJ1-1; the match to TRBD1 covers 8 bases. Per the germline V gene, CDR1 is SGHRS and CDR2 is YFSETQ. The junction had 2 bases not matched to a gene; V was cut back by 0 bases and J by 4 bases. The CDR3 consists of 14 residues. The CDR3 coding sequence is TGCGCCAGCAGCTTGGACGGACAGGGCACTGAAGCTTTCTTT. It is translated as CASSLDGQGTEAFF.

This sequence joins TRBV18 and TRBJ1-2, with D possibly matching TRBD1 (6 bases). V was cut by 3 bases and J by 4 bases, with 12 bases left in between. The CDR3 extends over 14 amino acids. Germline V gene data show CDR1 as KGHSH and CDR2 as LQKENI. The CDR3 loop reads CASSPGDTSYGYTF. As DNA, the CDR3 is TGTGCCAGCTCACCTGGGGACACAAGCTATGGCTACACCTTC.

This chain uses TRBV19 with TRBJ1-6, with D tentatively TRBD1 (6 bases). This CDR3 contains 15 residues. V was cut by 2 bases and J by 9 bases, with 14 bases left in between. Germline V gives CDR1 LNHDA, CDR2 SQIVND (reference sequence). Here the CDR3 DNA reads TGTGCCAGTAGTATAACGGGACGGGGGGCTTCACCCCTCCACTTT. It encodes CASSITGRGASPLHF.

V and J are TRBV28 and TRBJ1-2, with TRBD1 matching 7 bases. CDR1 is MDHEN, CDR2 SYDVKM, per germline. V dropped 6 bases and J dropped 0; count of bases not matched to a gene: 7. This CDR3 spans 15 amino acids. In DNA form, the CDR3 reads TGTGCCAGCAGGACGAGAGGGGGCGCTAACTATGGCTACACCTTC. Translating gives CASRTRGGANYGYTF.

The J gene is TRBJ1-2, the V gene TRBV14; D gene uncertain. Trimming removed 1 base from V and 4 bases from J, with 7 bases in between. Germline V gives CDR1 SGHDN, CDR2 FVKESK. The CDR3 is 13 amino acids. The CDR3 region has the DNA TGTGCCAGCAGCCAAGGGAGACTCTATGGCTACACCTTC. Translated, it gives CASSQGRLYGYTF. The full variable domain, its missing parts supplied by reference TRBV14 and TRBJ1-2, is EAGVTQFPSHSVIEKGQTVTLRCDPISGHDNLYWYRRVMGKEIKFLLHFVKESKQDESGMPNNRFLAERTGGTYSTLKVQPAELEDSGVYFCASSQGRLYGYTFGSGTRLTVV.

This chain uses TRBV18 with TRBJ1-1, with a tentative D call TRBD1 (5 bases). This CDR3 spans 14 amino acids. Germline V gene data show CDR1 as KGHSH and CDR2 as LQKENI. V gave up 3 bases and J gave up 9 bases, with 17 bases separating them. For the CDR3, the DNA is TGTGCCAGCTCACCTTCTTACAGGAGAGCCCAAGCTTTCTTT. Its translation: CASSPSYRRAQAFF.

For the CDR3, the DNA is TGTGCCAGTAGTATATCTCTGGAAAAACTGTTTTTT. Amino acid sequence: CASSISLEKLFF. This chain connects TRBV19 to TRBJ1-4; D unclear. The germline V and J ends were trimmed by 2 bases and 8 bases, with 6 bases remaining between them. The CDR3 is 12 amino acids. The germline CDR1 and CDR2 sequences are LNHDA and SQIVND (reference sequence).

This chain joins TRBV5-1 and TRBJ2-2, with TRBD2 matching 9 bases. The germline CDR1 and CDR2 sequences are SGHRS and YFSETQ. The junction had 0 bases not matched to a gene; V was cut back by 0 bases and J by 0 bases. The CDR3 runs 16 residues. CDR3 residues: CASSLGLAANTGELFF. The CDR3 region has the DNA TGCGCCAGCAGCTTGGGACTAGCGGCGAACACCGGGGAGCTGTTTTTT. The full variable domain, rest sourced from reference TRBV5-1 and TRBJ2-2, is KAGVTQTPRYLIKTRGQQVTLSCSPISGHRSVSWYQQTPGQGLQFLFEYFSETQRNKGNFPGRFSGRQFSNSRSEMNVSTLELGDSALYLCASSLGLAANTGELFFGEGSRLTVL.

This chain uses TRBV11-3 with TRBJ2-5, with a weak D call TRBD2 (6 bases). Germline V gene lookup returns CDR1 SGHNT and CDR2 YENEEA. The CDR3 totals 15 residues. V was trimmed by 5 bases and J by 1 base, leaving 14 bases between them. The CDR3 is CASSAAGTSQETQYF. CDR3 coding DNA: TGTGCCAGCAGCGCGGCCGGGACTTCCCAAGAGACCCAGTACTTC. The full variable domain, rest sourced from reference TRBV11-3 and TRBJ2-5, is EAGVVQSPRYKIIEKKQPVAFWCNPISGHNTLYWYLQNLGQGPELLIRYENEEAVDDSQLPKDRFSAERLKGVDSTLKIQPAELGDSAVYLCASSAAGTSQETQYFGPGTRLLVL.

This clone was seen just once. CDR3 residues: CASGRKTGYGYTF. The CDR3 nucleotides read TGTGCCAGCGGTCGAAAGACAGGGTATGGCTACACCTTC. The V call is TRBV6-5, the J call TRBJ1-2; 7 bases fit TRBD1. This CDR3 is built from 13 residues. The germline CDR1 and CDR2 sequences are MNHEY and SVGAGI. J lost 5 bases, V lost 8 bases, and 8 bases had no gene match.

Regarding this clone: Mismatch with germline at one junction end may stem from a read error. This chain links TRBV5-1 with TRBJ1-1, with 8 positions matching TRBD1. This CDR3 has 15 residues. Germline V gives CDR1 SGHRS, CDR2 YFSETQ. CDR3 bases: TGCGCCAGCAGTTTGGATCTAACAGGGGGTTTCGAAGCTTTCTTT. Translation: CASSLDLTGGFEAFF. The variable domain in full, completed from reference TRBV5-1 and TRBJ1-1, reads KAGVTQTPRYLIKTRGQQVTLSCSPISGHRSVSWYQQTPGQGLQFLFEYFSETQRNKGNFPGRFSGRQFSNSRSEMNVSTLELGDSALYLCASSLDLTGGFEAFFGQGTRLTVV.

This clone was counted a single time. The J gene is TRBJ1-1, the V gene TRBV10-3; D may be TRBD1 (5 bases). The germline V gene has CDR1 ENHRY and CDR2 SYGVKD. The CDR3 consists of 14 residues. Trimming removed 7 bases from V and 1 base from J, with 13 bases in between. CDR3 in DNA: TGTGCCATCACCTCCCTGGGGGGGAACACTGAAGCTTTCTTT. Protein product: CAITSLGGNTEAFF.